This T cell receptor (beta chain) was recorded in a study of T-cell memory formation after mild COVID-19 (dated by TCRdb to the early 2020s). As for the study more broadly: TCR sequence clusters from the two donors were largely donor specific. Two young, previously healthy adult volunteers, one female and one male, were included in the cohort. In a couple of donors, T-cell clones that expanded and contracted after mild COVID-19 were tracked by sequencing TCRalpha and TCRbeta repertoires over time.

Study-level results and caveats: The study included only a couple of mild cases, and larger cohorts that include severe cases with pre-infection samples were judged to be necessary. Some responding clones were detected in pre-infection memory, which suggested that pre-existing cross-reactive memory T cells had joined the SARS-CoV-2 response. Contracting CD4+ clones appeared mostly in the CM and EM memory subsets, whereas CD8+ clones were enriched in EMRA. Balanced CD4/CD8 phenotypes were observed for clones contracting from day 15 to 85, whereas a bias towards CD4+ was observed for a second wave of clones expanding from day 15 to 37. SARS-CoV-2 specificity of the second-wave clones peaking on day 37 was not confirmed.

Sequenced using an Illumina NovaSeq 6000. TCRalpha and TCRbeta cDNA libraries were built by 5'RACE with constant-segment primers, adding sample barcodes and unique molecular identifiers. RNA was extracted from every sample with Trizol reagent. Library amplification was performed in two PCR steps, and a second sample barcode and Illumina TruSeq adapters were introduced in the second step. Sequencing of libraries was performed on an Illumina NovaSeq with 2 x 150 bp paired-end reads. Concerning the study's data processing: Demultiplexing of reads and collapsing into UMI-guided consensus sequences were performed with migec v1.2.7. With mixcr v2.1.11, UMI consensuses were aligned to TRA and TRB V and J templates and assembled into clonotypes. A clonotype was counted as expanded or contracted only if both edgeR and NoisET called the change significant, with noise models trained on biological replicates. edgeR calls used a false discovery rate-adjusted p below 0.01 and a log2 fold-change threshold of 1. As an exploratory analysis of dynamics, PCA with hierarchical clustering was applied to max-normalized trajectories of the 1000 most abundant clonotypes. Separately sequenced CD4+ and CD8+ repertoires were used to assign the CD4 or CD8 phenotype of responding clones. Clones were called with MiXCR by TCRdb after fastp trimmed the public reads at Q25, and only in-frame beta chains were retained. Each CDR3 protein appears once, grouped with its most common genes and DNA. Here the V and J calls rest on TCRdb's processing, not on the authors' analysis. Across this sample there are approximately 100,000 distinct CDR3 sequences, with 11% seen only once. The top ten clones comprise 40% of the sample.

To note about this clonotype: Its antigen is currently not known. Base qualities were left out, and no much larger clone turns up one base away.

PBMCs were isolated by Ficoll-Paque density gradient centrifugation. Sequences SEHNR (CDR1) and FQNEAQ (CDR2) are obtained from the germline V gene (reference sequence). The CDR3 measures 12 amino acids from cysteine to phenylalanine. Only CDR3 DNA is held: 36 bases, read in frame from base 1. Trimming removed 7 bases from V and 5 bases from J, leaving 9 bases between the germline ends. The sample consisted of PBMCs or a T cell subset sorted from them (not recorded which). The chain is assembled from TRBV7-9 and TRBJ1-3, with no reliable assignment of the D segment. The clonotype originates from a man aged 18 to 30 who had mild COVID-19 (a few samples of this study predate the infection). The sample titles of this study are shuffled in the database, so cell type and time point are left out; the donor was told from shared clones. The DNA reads TGTGCCAGCATCCCCATCCGAAACACCATATATTTT. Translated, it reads CASIPIRNTIYF.